This T cell receptor beta chain was sequenced for a study of T cell repertoires in aging, cancer and after chemotherapy. Study-level results: In healthy donors, age-related TCR diversity loss mainly reflected lost richness. In each cancer cohort, median generation probability increased across chemotherapy, suggesting thymic output rebounded. Untreated cancer patients had significantly lower blood TCR diversity than age-matched healthy donors. Hematological cancer patients had lymphoid organ infiltration that may impair thymic emigration or T cell expansion.

The germline gives CDR1 MNHNS, CDR2 SASEGT. The length of the CDR3 is 15 residues. With V trimmed by 6 bases and J by 2 bases, 7 bases remained unmatched. The template was genomic DNA from peripheral blood, not RNA. Rearranged V-D-J TRB sequences were amplified with a mixed TRB-A/B primer pool. TCRdb itself ran the multiplex PCR reads through MiXCR, one entry per CDR3 protein. The sample lists about 6,000 distinct CDR3 sequences; 38% were seen once. Notes on this clonotype: Its antigen is undetermined.

Sequences were obtained from blood. The source of this sequence is a human donor with a blood cancer. V usage is TRBV6-1 and J usage is TRBJ2-7; 10 nucleotides agree with TRBD1. CDR3 in amino acids: CASSQLGQGTYEQYF. CDR3 nucleotides: TGTGCCAGCAGCCAACTGGGACAGGGGACCTACGAGCAGTACTTC.